This T cell receptor (beta chain) was sequenced during a study of cytomegalovirus exposure and HLA in healthy donors. Findings of the study overall: Later analysis revealed greater clonal expansion in HLA-associated TCR beta chains than in equally common others. Presence/absence analyses took donor sequencing depth as roughly uniform.

The PCR employed 60 Vbeta primers together with 13 Jbeta primers. Generated by immunoSEQ multiplex PCR, the TCRdb table keeps only in-frame clones and is missing some. Of about 180,000 clones in the sample, 60% to 80% were seen once. About this clone: Its antigen is not identified.

The V end lost 1 base, the J end lost 7 bases, and 20 bases lay between the germline ends. Germline loops: CDR1 SGHAT, CDR2 FQNNGV. The CDR3 totals 16 residues. The sequencing input was PBMCs. The sequence derives from a man between 60 and 70 years old in good health and CMV-seronegative. This rearrangement joins TRBV11-2 to TRBJ2-7; perhaps TRBD2 as D (6 bases). The CDR3 loop reads CASSLGGTGRPGEQYF. In DNA form, the CDR3 reads TGTGCCAGCAGCTTAGGGGGGACTGGGAGACCTGGGGAGCAGTACTTC.